Below, 22 T cell receptor beta chains from the same sample are listed, as sequenced in a study of a mutant IDH1 vaccine in newly diagnosed glioma. The antigens of these receptors remain unknown. Time point: week 23, last vaccination. Every vaccination contained 300 ug of the mutant IDH1 20-mer peptide and was paired with topical imiquimod. The data were produced by immunoSEQ multiplex PCR, yet TCRdb's version contains in-frame clones alone and is incomplete. This table has more than 55,000 clones, roughly three quarters appearing once. The starting material was PBMCs, obtained from a glioma patient whose treatment included an IDH1 peptide vaccine. Every receptor here comes from a woman between 40 and 50 years old with glioma. Some clones in this sample may be carry-over from other donors' samples.

This clone was found once. The chain couples TRBV29-1 to TRBJ1-2; TRBD1 matches 8 bases. This CDR3 has 14 amino acids. Germline trimming cut 0 bases from V and 12 bases from J; bases unmatched to any gene: 12. Germline values: CDR1 SQVTM, CDR2 ANQGSEA. CDR3 sequence (DNA): TGCAGCGTTGAAGATATACCGGGACAGGTAGTCCACACCTTC. Its protein is CSVEDIPGQVVHTF.

The rearrangement links TRBV27 to TRBJ2-2; 7 bases are shared with TRBD1. Per the germline V gene, CDR1 is MNHEY and CDR2 is SMNVEV (reference sequence). V trimming: 5 bases; J trimming: 1 base; junction bases outside the gene matches: 4. The CDR3 contains 15 residues. The DNA for the CDR3 is TGTGCCAGCAGTACTAGACAGGGGAACACCGGGGAGCTGTTTTTT. It yields the protein CASSTRQGNTGELFF.

The chain has TRBV10-3 and TRBJ1-1; no reliable D call. Germline CDR1 is ENHRY and CDR2 is SYGVKD. Trimming removed 9 bases from V and 1 base from J, with 12 bases in between. The CDR3 length is 13 residues. CDR3 coding DNA: TGTGCCATACGGGAGGGCCCGAACACTGAAGCTTTCTTT. Its translation is CAIREGPNTEAFF.

This chain uses TRBV18 with TRBJ2-7; D is undetermined. Germline lookup yields CDR1 KGHSH and CDR2 LQKENI. V lost 5 bases and J 6 bases, leaving 11 bases between the germline ends. This CDR3 comprises 12 residues. The CDR3 loop is CASSEPVSEQYF. In DNA form, the CDR3 reads TGTGCCAGCTCAGAGCCTGTGTCCGAGCAGTACTTC.

This rearrangement joins TRBV7-8 to TRBJ1-2; D may be TRBD1 (5 bases). CDR1 and CDR2 from the germline V gene are SGHVS and FQNEAQ. The CDR3 has 14 amino acids. V was clipped by 10 bases and J by 0 bases, with 15 bases between them. The CDR3 bases are TGTGCCAACCCCTCTACAGGAGCTAACTATGGCTACACCTTC. Translating gives CANPSTGANYGYTF.

This chain connects TRBV2 to TRBJ2-7; 9 bases agree with TRBD2. V gave up 2 bases and J gave up 3 bases; unmatched junction bases: 5. The CDR3 sequence is 15 residues long. Germline values: CDR1 SNHLY, CDR2 FYNNEI. For the CDR3, the DNA is TGTGCCAGCAGTGAACTAGCGGGGTCACTCTACGAGCAGTACTTC. It encodes CASSELAGSLYEQYF.

In DNA, the CDR3 is TGTGCCAGCAGCCCCAGAGGGGCAGACCAAGAGACCCAGTACTTC. It encodes CASSPRGADQETQYF. The J gene is TRBJ2-5, the V gene TRBV9, with D possibly called TRBD1 or TRBD2 (5 bases each). The V end lost 4 bases, the J end lost 0 bases, and 13 bases lay between the germline ends. CDR1 is SGDLS, CDR2 YYNGEE, per germline. The CDR3 runs to 15 residues.

The chain is built from TRBV11-3 and TRBJ2-7; TRBD1 or TRBD2 may be the D gene (7 bases each). With 2 bases removed from V and 7 bases from J, the gap between germline ends came to 15 bases. The germline CDR1 and CDR2 sequences are SGHNT and YENEEA. The CDR3 has 14 residues. The CDR3 is CASSLSGGVGEQYF. For the CDR3, the DNA is TGTGCCAGCAGCTTATCAGGGGGGGTAGGAGAGCAGTACTTC.

This chain joins TRBV7-2 and TRBJ2-1; D not certain. V shed 11 bases and J shed 2 bases, with 13 bases lying between them. In germline, CDR1 is SGHTA, CDR2 FQGNSA. The CDR3 is 13 residues long. This CDR3 is CASRTNPYNEQFF. The DNA for the CDR3 is TGTGCCTCCCGGACCAATCCCTACAATGAGCAGTTCTTC.

The CDR3 is CASSLPTVLVQYF. CDR3 DNA: TGTGCCAGCAGCTTACCGACAGTTTTGGTGCAGTACTTC. V and J are TRBV7-2 and TRBJ2-7, with D perhaps TRBD1 (5 bases). Trimming removed 2 bases from V and 9 bases from J, with 14 bases in between. The CDR3 length is 13 residues. Per germline, CDR1 SGHTA and CDR2 FQGNSA.

This clone has only a few counts. The junction departs from germline at one end; a sequencing error may be responsible. The chain links TRBV27 to TRBJ1-1; D call uncertain. The CDR3 covers 13 residues. Germline lookup yields CDR1 MNHEY and CDR2 SMNVEV (reference sequence). The CDR3 sequence is CASSLNLNNEAFF. The CDR3 bases are TGTGCCAGCAGTCTTAACTTGAACAATGAAGCTTTCTTT.

The genes are TRBV2 and TRBJ2-1; TRBD2 matches at 9 bases. CDR3 length: 15 residues. After removal of 4 bases from V and 6 bases from J, the junction contained 7 bases not matched to a gene. Germline CDR1 reads SNHLY; CDR2 reads FYNNEI. The DNA for the CDR3 is TGTGCCAGCAGTGTTAGTCTAGCGGGGACCAATGAGCAGTTCTTC. As protein: CASSVSLAGTNEQFF.

The genes are TRBV2 and TRBJ2-7; 10 bases line up with TRBD2. The trim removed 7 bases at V and 6 bases at J, leaving 6 bases unmatched. The germline gives CDR1 SNHLY, CDR2 FYNNEI. The CDR3 loop spans 13 amino acids. This CDR3 is CASTATSGAEQYF. Here the CDR3 DNA reads TGTGCCAGCACTGCAACTAGCGGGGCCGAGCAGTACTTC.

The V and J genes are TRBV7-8 and TRBJ2-7; TRBD1 matches at 8 bases. Trimming at V came to 4 bases and at J to 12 bases, leaving 5 bases not matched to a gene. The length of the CDR3 is 11 residues. Per germline, CDR1 SGHVS and CDR2 FQNEAQ. The CDR3 coding sequence is TGTGCCAGCAGCTCCCGGGACAGGAGGTACTTC. It specifies CASSSRDRRYF. Full variable domain (rest looked up from reference TRBV7-8 and TRBJ2-7): GAGVSQSPRYKVAKRGQDVALRCDPISGHVSLFWYQQALGQGPEFLTYFQNEAQLDKSGLPSDRFFAERPEGSVSTLKIQRTQQEDSAVYLCASSSRDRRYFGPGTRLTVT.

The chain couples TRBV11-2 to TRBJ1-6; no definite D call. The germline gives CDR1 SGHAT, CDR2 FQNNGV. CDR3 length equals 17 residues. V was pared by 2 bases and J by 0 bases, with 11 bases between. CDR3 nucleotides: TGTGCCAGCAGCTTATCTGTTAGGAGCTCCTATAATTCACCCCTCCACTTT. Protein: CASSLSVRSSYNSPLHF.

This clone came up a few times. CDR3 region: CASRGAGRNTEAFF. The CDR3 DNA follows: TGTGCCAGCAGGGGTGCAGGGAGAAACACTGAAGCTTTCTTT. The V call is TRBV6-5, the J call TRBJ1-1; a weak D match, TRBD1 (5 bases). This CDR3 contains 14 residues. Per the germline V gene, CDR1 is MNHEY and CDR2 is SVGAGI. The germline V and J ends were trimmed by 6 bases and 2 bases, with 13 bases remaining between them.

As regards this clone: Compared with germline, one end of the junction differs, possibly owing to a read error. J is TRBJ1-2 and V is TRBV2; D uncertain. CDR1 is SNHLY and CDR2 is FYNNEI in the germline V gene. This CDR3 has 11 amino acids. CDR3 in DNA: TGTGCCAGCAGTGAATCGGGCCCACCAAGCTTC. Translating gives CASSESGPPSF.

This chain links TRBV25-1 with TRBJ2-5, with D possibly being TRBD1 (5 bases). In germline, CDR1 is MGHDK, CDR2 SYGVNS. This CDR3 spans 14 amino acids. V was pared by 3 bases and J by 4 bases, with 12 bases between. CDR3 loop: CASSDRETGETQYF. The CDR3 DNA sequence: TGTGCCAGCAGTGACAGGGAAACGGGAGAGACCCAGTACTTC.

The genes are TRBV30 and TRBJ1-3, with 8 nucleotides matching TRBD1. From germline, CDR1 is GTSNPN and CDR2 SVGIG (reference sequence). The CDR3 totals 14 residues. With 3 bases clipped from V and 3 bases from J, the junction kept 4 bases outside the gene matches. CDR3: CAWSQQGVGNTIYF. CDR3 bases: TGTGCCTGGAGCCAACAGGGGGTTGGAAACACCATATATTTT.

The rearrangement links TRBV4-1 to TRBJ1-5; a weak D match, TRBD1 (6 bases). Trimming pared 1 base from V and 3 bases from J, leaving 7 bases between. This CDR3 has 14 amino acids. Germline V CDR1 and CDR2: MGHRA, YSYEKL. CDR3 in amino acids: CASSQGGPNQPQHF. CDR3 nucleotide sequence: TGCGCCAGCAGCCAAGGGGGGCCCAATCAGCCCCAGCATTTT.

This clone appeared a few times. The V gene is TRBV15, the J gene TRBJ2-2; 8 nucleotides agree with TRBD1. This CDR3 contains 15 residues. Trimming cost V 5 bases and J 5 bases; bases outside gene matches: 7. The germline CDR1 and CDR2 sequences are LNHNV and YYDKDF (reference sequence). The CDR3 loop reads CATSPPTGATGELFF. The CDR3 coding sequence is TGTGCCACCAGCCCCCCGACAGGGGCGACCGGGGAGCTGTTTTTT.

The chain combines TRBV4-1 with TRBJ1-2; the match to TRBD1 covers 9 bases. The CDR3 covers 15 residues. J lost 7 bases, V lost 1 base, and 7 bases had no gene match. Germline V gene lookup returns CDR1 MGHRA and CDR2 YSYEKL. The chain's CDR3 is CASSQGQGDRGGYTF. In nucleotides, the CDR3 is TGCGCCAGCAGCCAAGGACAGGGGGATAGAGGTGGCTACACCTTC.